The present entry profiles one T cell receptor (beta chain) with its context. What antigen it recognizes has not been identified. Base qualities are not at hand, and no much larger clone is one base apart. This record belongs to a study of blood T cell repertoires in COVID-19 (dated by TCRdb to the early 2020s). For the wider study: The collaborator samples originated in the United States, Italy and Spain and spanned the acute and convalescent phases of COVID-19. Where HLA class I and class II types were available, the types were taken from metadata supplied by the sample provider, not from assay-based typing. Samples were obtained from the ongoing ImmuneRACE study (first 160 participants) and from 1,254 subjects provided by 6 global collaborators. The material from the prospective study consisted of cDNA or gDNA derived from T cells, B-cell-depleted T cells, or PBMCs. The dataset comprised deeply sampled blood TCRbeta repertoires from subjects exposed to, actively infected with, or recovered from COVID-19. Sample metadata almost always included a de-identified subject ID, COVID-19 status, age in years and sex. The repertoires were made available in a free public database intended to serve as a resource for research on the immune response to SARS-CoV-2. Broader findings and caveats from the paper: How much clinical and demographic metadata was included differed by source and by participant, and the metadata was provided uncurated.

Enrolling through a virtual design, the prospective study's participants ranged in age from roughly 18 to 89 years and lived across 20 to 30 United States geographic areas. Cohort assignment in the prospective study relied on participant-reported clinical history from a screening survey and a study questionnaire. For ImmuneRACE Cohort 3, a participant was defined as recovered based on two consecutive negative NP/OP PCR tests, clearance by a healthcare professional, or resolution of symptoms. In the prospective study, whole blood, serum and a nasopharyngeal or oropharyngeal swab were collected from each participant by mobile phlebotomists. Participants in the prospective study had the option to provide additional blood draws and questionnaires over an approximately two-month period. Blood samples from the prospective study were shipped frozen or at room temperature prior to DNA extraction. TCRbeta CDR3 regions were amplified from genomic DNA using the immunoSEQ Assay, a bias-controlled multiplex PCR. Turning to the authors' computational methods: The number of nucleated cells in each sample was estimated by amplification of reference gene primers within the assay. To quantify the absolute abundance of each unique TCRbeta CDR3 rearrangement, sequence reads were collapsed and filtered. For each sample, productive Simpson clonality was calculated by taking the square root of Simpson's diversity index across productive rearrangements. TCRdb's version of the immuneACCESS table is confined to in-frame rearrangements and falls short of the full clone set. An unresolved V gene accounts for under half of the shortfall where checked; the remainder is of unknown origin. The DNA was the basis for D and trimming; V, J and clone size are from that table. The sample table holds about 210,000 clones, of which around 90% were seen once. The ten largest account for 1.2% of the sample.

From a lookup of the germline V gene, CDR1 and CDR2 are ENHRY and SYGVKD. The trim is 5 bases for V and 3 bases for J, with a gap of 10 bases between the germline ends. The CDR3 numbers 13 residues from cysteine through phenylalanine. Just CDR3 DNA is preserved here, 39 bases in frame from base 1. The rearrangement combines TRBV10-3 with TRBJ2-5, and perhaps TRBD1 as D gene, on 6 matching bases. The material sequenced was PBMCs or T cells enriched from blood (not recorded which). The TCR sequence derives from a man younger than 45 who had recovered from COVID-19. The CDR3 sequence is CAISKGQEETQYF. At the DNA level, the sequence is TGTGCCATCAGTAAGGGACAAGAAGAGACCCAGTACTTC.